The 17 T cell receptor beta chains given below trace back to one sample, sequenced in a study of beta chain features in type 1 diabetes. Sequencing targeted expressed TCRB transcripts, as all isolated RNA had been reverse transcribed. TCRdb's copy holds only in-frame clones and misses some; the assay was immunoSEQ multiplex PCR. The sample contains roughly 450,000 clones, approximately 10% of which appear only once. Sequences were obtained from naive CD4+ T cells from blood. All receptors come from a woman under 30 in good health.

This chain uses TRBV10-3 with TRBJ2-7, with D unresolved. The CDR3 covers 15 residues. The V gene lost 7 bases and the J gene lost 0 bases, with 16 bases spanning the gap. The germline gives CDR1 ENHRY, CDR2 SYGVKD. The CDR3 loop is CAITASVGNSYEQYF. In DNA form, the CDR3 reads TGTGCCATCACTGCCTCCGTTGGAAACTCCTACGAGCAGTACTTC.

CDR3 region: CASSSRTGGSYNEQFF. The DNA of the CDR3 is TGTGCCAGCAGCTCCCGGACAGGGGGCTCCTACAATGAGCAGTTCTTC. V is TRBV11-1 and J is TRBJ2-1; 10 bases are shared with TRBD1. The CDR3 covers 16 residues. V lost 4 bases, J lost 0 bases, and 3 bases stayed unmatched. CDR1 and CDR2 (germline): SGHAT, FQDESV (reference sequence).

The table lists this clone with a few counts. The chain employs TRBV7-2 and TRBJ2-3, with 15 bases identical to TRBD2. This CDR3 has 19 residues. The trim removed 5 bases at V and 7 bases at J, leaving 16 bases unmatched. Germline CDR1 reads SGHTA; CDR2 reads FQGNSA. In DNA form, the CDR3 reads TGTGCCAGCAGCCCATGGCCCCCGGGACTAGCGGGGGGTGTAAATACGCAGTATTTT. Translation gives CASSPWPPGLAGGVNTQYF. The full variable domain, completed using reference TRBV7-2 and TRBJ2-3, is GAGVSQSPSNKVTEKGKDVELRCDPISGHTALYWYRQSLGQGLEFLIYFQGNSAPDKSGLPSDRFSAERTGGSVSTLTIQRTQQEDSAVYLCASSPWPPGLAGGVNTQYFGPGTRLTVL.

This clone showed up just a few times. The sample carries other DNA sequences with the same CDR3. Here the CDR3 reads CSVERGLQETQYF. CDR3 nucleotides: TGCAGCGTTGAACGAGGACTTCAAGAGACCCAGTACTTC. This rearrangement joins TRBV29-1 to TRBJ2-5; the D gene is possibly TRBD2 (5 bases). Germline CDR1 is SQVTM and CDR2 is ANQGSEA. The CDR3 loop spans 13 amino acids. The V and J ends lost 2 bases and 2 bases respectively, with 9 bases between them. The variable domain in full, completed from reference TRBV29-1 and TRBJ2-5, reads SAVISQKPSRDICQRGTSLTIQCQVDSQVTMMFWYRQQPGQSLTLIATANQGSEATYESGFVIDKFPISRPNLTFSTLTVSNMSPEDSSIYLCSVERGLQETQYFGPGTRLLVL.

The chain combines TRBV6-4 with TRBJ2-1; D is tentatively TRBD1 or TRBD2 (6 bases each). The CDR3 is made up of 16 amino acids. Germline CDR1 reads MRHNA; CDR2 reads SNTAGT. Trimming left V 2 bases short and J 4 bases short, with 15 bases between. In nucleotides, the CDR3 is TGTGCCAGCAGTGACACTCAGGGGAGGTTGTACAATGAGCAGTTCTTC. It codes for CASSDTQGRLYNEQFF.

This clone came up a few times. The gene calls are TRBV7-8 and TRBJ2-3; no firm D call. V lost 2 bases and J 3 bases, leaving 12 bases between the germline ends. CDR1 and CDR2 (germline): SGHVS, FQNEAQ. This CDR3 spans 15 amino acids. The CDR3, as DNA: TGTGCCAGCAGCTTACGTGATCCGAGAACAGATACGCAGTATTTT. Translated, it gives CASSLRDPRTDTQYF. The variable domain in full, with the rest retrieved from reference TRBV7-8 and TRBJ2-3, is GAGVSQSPRYKVAKRGQDVALRCDPISGHVSLFWYQQALGQGPEFLTYFQNEAQLDKSGLPSDRFFAERPEGSVSTLKIQRTQQEDSAVYLCASSLRDPRTDTQYFGPGTRLTVL.

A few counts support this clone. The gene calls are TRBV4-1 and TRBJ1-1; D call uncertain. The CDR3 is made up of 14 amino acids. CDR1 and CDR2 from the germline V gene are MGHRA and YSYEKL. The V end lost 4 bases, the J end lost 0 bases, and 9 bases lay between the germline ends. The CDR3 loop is CASSPTGVNTEAFF. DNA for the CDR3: TGCGCCAGCAGCCCCACCGGGGTGAACACTGAAGCTTTCTTT.

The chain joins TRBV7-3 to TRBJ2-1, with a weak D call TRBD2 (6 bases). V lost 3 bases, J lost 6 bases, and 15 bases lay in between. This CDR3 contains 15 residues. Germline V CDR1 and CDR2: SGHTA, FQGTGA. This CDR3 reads CASSFGGSGGNEQFF. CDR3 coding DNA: TGTGCCAGCAGCTTCGGCGGTAGCGGAGGCAATGAGCAGTTCTTC.

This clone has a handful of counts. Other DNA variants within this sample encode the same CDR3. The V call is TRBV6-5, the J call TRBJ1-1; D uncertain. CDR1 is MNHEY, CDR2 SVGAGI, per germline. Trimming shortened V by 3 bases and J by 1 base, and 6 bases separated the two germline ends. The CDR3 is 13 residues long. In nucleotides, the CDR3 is TGTGCCAGCAGTTATGAGGGGAACACTGAAGCTTTCTTT. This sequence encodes CASSYEGNTEAFF.

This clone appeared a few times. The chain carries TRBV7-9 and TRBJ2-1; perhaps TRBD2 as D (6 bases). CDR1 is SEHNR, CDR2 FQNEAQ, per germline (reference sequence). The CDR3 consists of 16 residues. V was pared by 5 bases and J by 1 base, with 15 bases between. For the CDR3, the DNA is TGTGCCAGCAGCAGAACAACGGGAGTATCCTACAATGAGCAGTTCTTC. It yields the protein CASSRTTGVSYNEQFF.

The CDR3 sequence is CAWSLGSRKYF. The DNA of the CDR3 is TGTGCCTGGAGTTTGGGGTCCCGAAAGTACTTC. This chain uses TRBV30 with TRBJ2-5; D unresolved. This CDR3 is 11 amino acids long. CDR1 GTSNPN and CDR2 SVGIG come from the germline V gene (reference sequence). The V and J ends lost 2 bases and 12 bases respectively, with 13 bases between them. Complete variable domain (other parts from reference TRBV30 and TRBJ2-5): SQTIHQWPATLVQPVGSPLSLECTVEGTSNPNLYWYRQAAGRGLQLLFYSVGIGQISSEVPQNLSASRPQDRQFILSSKKLLLSDSGFYLCAWSLGSRKYFGPGTRLLVL.

The CDR3 DNA reads TGTGCCAGCAGTCAAGGAGAGACCCAGTACTTC. Protein sequence: CASSQGETQYF. This sequence joins TRBV27 and TRBJ2-5, with unresolved D. Per the germline V gene, CDR1 is MNHEY and CDR2 is SMNVEV (reference sequence). This CDR3 comprises 11 residues. Between the trimmed V and J ends, which lost 5 bases and 4 bases, there was a span of 5 bases.

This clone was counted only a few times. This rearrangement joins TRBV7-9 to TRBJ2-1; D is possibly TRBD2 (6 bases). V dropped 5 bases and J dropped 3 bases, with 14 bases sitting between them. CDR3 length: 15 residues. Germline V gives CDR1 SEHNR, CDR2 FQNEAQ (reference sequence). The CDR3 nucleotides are TGTGCCAGCAGCCAAACTAGGGACTTCTACAATGAGCAGTTCTTC. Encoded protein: CASSQTRDFYNEQFF.

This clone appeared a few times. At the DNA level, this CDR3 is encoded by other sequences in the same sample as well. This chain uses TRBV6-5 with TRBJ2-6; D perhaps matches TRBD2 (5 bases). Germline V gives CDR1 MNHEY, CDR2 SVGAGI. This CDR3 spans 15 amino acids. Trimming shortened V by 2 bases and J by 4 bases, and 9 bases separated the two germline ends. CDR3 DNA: TGTGCCAGCAGTTACGAGGGTTACGGGGCCAACGTCCTGACTTTC. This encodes CASSYEGYGANVLTF.

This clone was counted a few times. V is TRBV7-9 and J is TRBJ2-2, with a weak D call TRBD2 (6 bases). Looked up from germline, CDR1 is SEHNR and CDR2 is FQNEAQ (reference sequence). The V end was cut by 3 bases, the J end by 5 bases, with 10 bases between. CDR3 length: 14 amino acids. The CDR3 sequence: CASSFGGGTGELFF. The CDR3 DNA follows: TGTGCCAGCAGCTTTGGCGGAGGGACCGGGGAGCTGTTTTTT.

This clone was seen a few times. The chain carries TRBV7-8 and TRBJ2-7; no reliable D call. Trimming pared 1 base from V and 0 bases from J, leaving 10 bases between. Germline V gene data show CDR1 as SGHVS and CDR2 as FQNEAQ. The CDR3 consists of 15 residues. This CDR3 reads CASSLGPLSSYEQYV. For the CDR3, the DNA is TGTGCCAGCAGCTTAGGACCCTTGAGCTCCTACGAGCAGTACGTC.

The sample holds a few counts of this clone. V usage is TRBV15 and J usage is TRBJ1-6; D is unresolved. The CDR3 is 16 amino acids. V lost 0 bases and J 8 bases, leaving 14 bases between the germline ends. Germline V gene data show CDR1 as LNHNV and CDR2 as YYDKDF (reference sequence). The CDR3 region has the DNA TGTGCCACCAGCAGAGATTTGGAGGTTGGGGATTCACCCCTCCACTTT. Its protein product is CATSRDLEVGDSPLHF. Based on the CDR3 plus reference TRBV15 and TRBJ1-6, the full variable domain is DAMVIQNPRYQVTQFGKPVTLSCSQTLNHNVMYWYQQKSSQAPKLLFHYYDKDFNNEADTPDNFQSRRPNTSFCFLDIRSPGLGDTAMYLCATSRDLEVGDSPLHFGNGTRLTVT.